Below, one T cell receptor (beta chain) is given with its context. Its antigen is currently unknown. This sample was included in a study of neoadjuvant anti-PD-1 for oral cavity cancer. Findings and caveats of the study: With a few patients per group, TCR findings need larger cohorts.

Profiling relied on immunoSEQ multiplex PCR, and the TCRdb table lists in-frame clones only, not all of them. The table records 20,000 to 25,000 clones, 40% to 50% of them present only once. The time point denotes: after neoadjuvant nivolumab, at surgical resection. The sequencing here drew on tumor tissue, taken after nivolumab (anti-PD-1) treatment. The receptor comes from a person between 40 and 79 years old with oral cavity squamous cell carcinoma.

The CDR3 DNA reads TGTGCCAGCAAAAAGGGACAGTCCTACGAGCAGTACTTC. This gives the protein CASKKGQSYEQYF. This chain uses TRBV5-4 with TRBJ2-7; 7 bases fit TRBD1. Per germline, CDR1 SGHNT and CDR2 YYREEE (reference sequence). The CDR3 is 13 amino acids. Germline trimming cut 6 bases from V and 1 base from J; bases unmatched to any gene: 4.